These T cell receptor beta chains were read from a single sample in a study of cytomegalovirus exposure and HLA in healthy donors. TCRdb keeps only in-frame clones here, not all; method: immunoSEQ multiplex PCR. The sample lists roughly 56,000 clones, 90% to 95% occurring once. The sample comprised PBMCs. These receptors were taken from a woman in her 30s in good health and CMV-seronegative. Each CDR3 is given with its conserved first and last residue. Fields, in order: clone size, D gene, J gene, V gene, CDR3 protein, CDR3 DNA. D genes are given only for firm matches. The size of a clone is reported for some rows only, either as once, few or many, or as a class for expanded clones.

.	TRBD1	TRBJ1-1	TRBV10-3	CAISESGQGTNTEAFF	TGTGCCATCAGTGAGTCCGGACAGGGAACGAACACTGAAGCTTTCTTT
.	TRBD2	TRBJ2-1	TRBV19	CASLTSEAEQFF	TGTGCCAGTCTAACTAGCGAGGCTGAGCAGTTCTTC
once	TRBD2	TRBJ2-3	TRBV6-6	CASSPIAGADTQYF	TGTGCCAGCAGCCCGATAGCGGGCGCAGATACGCAGTATTTT
few	TRBD2	TRBJ2-7	TRBV27	CASSQGGGEQYF	TGTGCCAGCAGCCAGGGCGGGGGCGAGCAGTACTTC